This T cell receptor beta chain was obtained from a study of beta chain features in type 1 diabetes. Findings and limits, study-wide: When Type 1 diabetes patients were examined, their TCRB CDR3s proved moderately but significantly shorter in all four CD4+ subsets. Lower insertion and higher deletion counts appeared at VDJ junctions in type 1 diabetes patients. Sampled from patients, naive, central memory and Treg TCRB repertoires appeared more similar than those sampled from healthy donors. The question of HLA type influencing TCRB rearrangement was one that remained unresolved here.

Germline lookup yields CDR1 ENHRY and CDR2 SYGVKD. V shed 6 bases, J shed 5 bases, and the junction held 9 bases outside the gene matches. This CDR3 has 14 amino acids. As regards this clone: Antigen: not known.

The investigators reverse transcribed all of the isolated RNA, so they sequenced expressed TCRB transcripts. Sequencing was performed with immunoSEQ multiplex PCR; in TCRdb, only in-frame clones are kept and a portion is missing. In the table there are 680,000 or so clones, 13% of which are singletons. This chain connects TRBV10-3 to TRBJ2-5; 7 bases map to TRBD1. The sequencing input was naive CD4+ T cells from blood. The TCR was taken from a man younger than 35 with type 1 diabetes. Here the CDR3 reads CAIRDTGAWETQYF. CDR3 DNA sequence: TGTGCCATCAGAGACACAGGGGCATGGGAGACCCAGTACTTC.